The entry that follows covers one T cell receptor (beta chain) sequence. The antigen is undetermined. Different DNA sequences within this sample yield the same CDR3. This record comes from a study of shared clonotypes between healthy human individuals. Study results and limitations: Generally, estimated richness proved larger in naive subsets than it did in memory subsets.

The investigators split CD4+ cells into a CD45RA+ naive subset and a CD45RA-negative memory subset. In replicate PCRs of sorted subsets, 150 to 200 ng DNA, approximately 30,000 T cell genomes, was used. Assay: immunoSEQ multiplex PCR; the TCRdb copy retains only in-frame clones and omits some. The data show 950,000 to 1,100,000 clones, with approximately 78% seen just once and roughly 0.57% held by the top ten. V was clipped by 1 base and J by 4 bases, with 8 bases between them. Germline V gene lookup returns CDR1 SGHAT and CDR2 FQNNGV. This CDR3 comprises 14 residues. Sequenced sample: memory CD4+ T cells from PBMCs. Stated subset: CD45RA-negative fraction. This TCR was recovered from a man aged 18 to 30 in good health. Some clones in this sample may be carry-over from other donors' samples. The chain has TRBV11-2 and TRBJ1-3; no firm D call. CDR3 DNA sequence: TGTGCCAGCAGCTTAGGGACCGGCGGAAACACCATATATTTT. Protein: CASSLGTGGNTIYF.